A selection of T cell receptor beta chains follows, all from one sample in a study of cytomegalovirus exposure and HLA in healthy donors. Profiling relied on immunoSEQ multiplex PCR, and the TCRdb table lists in-frame clones only, not all of them. The sample holds tens of thousands of clones; 95% to 96% are singletons and the top ten take 4.5% to 5%. The specimen sequenced was PBMCs. These receptors were obtained from a woman aged 18-29 years in good health and CMV-seropositive. CDR3s include the opening cysteine and the closing phenylalanine or tryptophan. A D gene is named only where the DNA matches it firmly. Size values are once, few and many counts, or a class for expanded clones, and some rows have none.

d_call	cdr3_length	v_call	j_call	clone_size	cdr3_nt	cdr3_aa
.	13	TRBV28	TRBJ2-2	.	TGTGCCAGCAAGACTCTAGCGACCGGGGAGCTGTTTTTT	CASKTLATGELFF
TRBD2	17	TRBV4-3	TRBJ2-1	.	TGCGCCAGCAGCCAAGGTCGCGGGAGCGCCACCTACAATGAGCAGTTCTTC	CASSQGRGSATYNEQFF
.	13	TRBV28	TRBJ2-5	.	TGTTGTGTAGCGGAGGACCGGTCGGAGACCCAGTACTTC	CCVAEDRSETQYF
.	15	TRBV5-1	TRBJ2-7	.	TGCGCCAGCAGCTTGAGGTCAGGGCGAACCTACGAGCAGTACTTC	CASSLRSGRTYEQYF
.	13	TRBV5-4	TRBJ2-7	.	TGTGCCAGCAGCTTGATTTCTTCCTACGAGCAGTACTTC	CASSLISSYEQYF
.	15	TRBV13	TRBJ1-1	.	TGTGCCAGCAGCTTAGATGGTGGGCTCGGCACTGAAGCTTTCTTT	CASSLDGGLGTEAFF
.	16	TRBV5-1	TRBJ2-2	.	TGCGCCAGCAGCCAACAGGGAAACCAGCGGACCGGGGAGCTGTTTTTT	CASSQQGNQRTGELFF
TRBD2	18	TRBV27	TRBJ2-7	.	TGTGCCAGCAGTCCGCCACTCCCTACTAGCGGGAGAACCTACGAGCAGTACTTC	CASSPPLPTSGRTYEQYF
.	15	TRBV27	TRBJ2-1	.	TGTGCCAGCAGTTTAGGGGCGGCTGCGGGGTTTGAGCAGTTCTTC	CASSLGAAAGFEQFF
.	15	TRBV27	TRBJ1-4	.	TGTGCCAGCAGTCGTACGGGGGCAACTAATGAAAAACTGTTTTTT	CASSRTGATNEKLFF
TRBD1	15	TRBV2	TRBJ2-7	.	TGTGCCAGCAGGGAGCCCGGGACAGGGGACTACGAGCAGTACTTC	CASREPGTGDYEQYF
TRBD2	19	TRBV28	TRBJ2-7	.	TGTGCCAGCAGTCCCGCCTCGGGACTAGCGGGAGGATCATCTTACGAGCAGTACTTC	CASSPASGLAGGSSYEQYF
.	14	TRBV27	TRBJ2-2	.	TGTGCCAGCAGTTTTGAGGAGAACACCGGGGAGCTGTTTTTT	CASSFEENTGELFF
.	15	TRBV7-3	TRBJ2-5	.	TGTGCCAGCAGCTTAAATCCAGGGGGACTAGAGACCCAGTACTTC	CASSLNPGGLETQYF
.	14	TRBV4-2	TRBJ2-1	.	TGTGCCAGCAGCCAAGACAGGGCCTACAATGAGCAGTTCTTC	CASSQDRAYNEQFF
.	15	TRBV28	TRBJ2-3	.	TGTGCCAGCAGTTTACGTCCCCCGAGCACAGATACGCAGTATTTT	CASSLRPPSTDTQYF
.	14	TRBV7-2	TRBJ1-4	.	TGTGCCAGCAGCTGGCTGCAGGGAGGCGAAAAACTGTTTTTT	CASSWLQGGEKLFF
.	14	TRBV13	TRBJ2-5	.	TGTGCCAGCACCCCCGGACGGGGGTTTAGTGAGCAGTACTTC	CASTPGRGFSEQYF
TRBD2	13	TRBV7-2	TRBJ2-5	few	TGTGCCAGCAGCCTGACTAGCCTGGAGACCCAGTACTTC	CASSLTSLETQYF
.	14	TRBV29-1	TRBJ2-1	.	TGCAGCGTTTACCGCGGGACGGAGTACAATGAGCAGTTCTTC	CSVYRGTEYNEQFF
.	14	TRBV29-1	TRBJ2-5	.	TGCAGCGTTTACTTTACGACTGGGCAAGAGACCCAGTACTTC	CSVYFTTGQETQYF
.	12	TRBV29-1	TRBJ2-3	.	TGCAGCGCTAGACAGGGCACAGATACGCAGTATTTT	CSARQGTDTQYF
TRBD1	14	TRBV9	TRBJ2-7	.	TGTGCCAGCAGCCGGGGACAGGTAGGATACGAGCAGTACTTC	CASSRGQVGYEQYF
.	14	TRBV6-5	TRBJ2-1	once	TGTGCCAGCAGACCTATTCACTCCTACAATGAGCAGTTCTTC	CASRPIHSYNEQFF